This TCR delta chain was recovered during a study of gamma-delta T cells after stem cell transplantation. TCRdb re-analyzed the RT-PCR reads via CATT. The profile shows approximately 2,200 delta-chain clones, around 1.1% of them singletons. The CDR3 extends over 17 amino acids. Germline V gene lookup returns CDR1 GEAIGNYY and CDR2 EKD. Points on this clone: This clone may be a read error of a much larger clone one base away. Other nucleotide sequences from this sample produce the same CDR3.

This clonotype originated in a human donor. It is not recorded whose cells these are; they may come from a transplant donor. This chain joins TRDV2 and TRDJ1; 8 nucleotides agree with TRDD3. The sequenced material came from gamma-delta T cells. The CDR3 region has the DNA TGTGCCTGTGACACGGTGGGGATACAGGGGGACACCGATAAACTCATCTTC. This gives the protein CACDTVGIQGDTDKLIF.